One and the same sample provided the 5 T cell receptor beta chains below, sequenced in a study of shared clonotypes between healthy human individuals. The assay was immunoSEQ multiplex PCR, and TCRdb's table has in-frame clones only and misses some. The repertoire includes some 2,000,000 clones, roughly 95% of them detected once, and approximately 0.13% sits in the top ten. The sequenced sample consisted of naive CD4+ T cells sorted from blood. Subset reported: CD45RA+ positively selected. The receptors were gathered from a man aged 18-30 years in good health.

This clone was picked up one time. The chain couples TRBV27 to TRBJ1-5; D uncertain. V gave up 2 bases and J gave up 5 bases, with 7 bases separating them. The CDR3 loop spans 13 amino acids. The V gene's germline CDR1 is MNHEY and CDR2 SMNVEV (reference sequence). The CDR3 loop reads CASSLRFDQPQHF. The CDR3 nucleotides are TGTGCCAGCAGTTTACGGTTCGATCAGCCCCAGCATTTT.

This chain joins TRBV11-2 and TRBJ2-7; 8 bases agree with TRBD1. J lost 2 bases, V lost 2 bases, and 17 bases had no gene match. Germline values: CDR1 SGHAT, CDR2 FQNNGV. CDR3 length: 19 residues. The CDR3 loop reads CASSLSPRRQGAGTYEQYF. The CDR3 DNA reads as TGTGCCAGCAGCTTATCCCCGCGCCGCCAGGGGGCGGGGACCTACGAGCAGTACTTC.

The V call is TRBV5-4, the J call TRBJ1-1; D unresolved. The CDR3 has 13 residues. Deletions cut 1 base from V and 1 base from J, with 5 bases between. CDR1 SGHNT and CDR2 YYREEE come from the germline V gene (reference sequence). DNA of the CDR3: TGTGCCAGCAGCTTGCAGAAGAACACTGAAGCTTTCTTT. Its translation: CASSLQKNTEAFF.

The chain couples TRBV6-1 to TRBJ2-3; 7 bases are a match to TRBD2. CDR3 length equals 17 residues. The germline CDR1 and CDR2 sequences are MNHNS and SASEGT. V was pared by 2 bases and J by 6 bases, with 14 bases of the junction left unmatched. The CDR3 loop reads CASSEWIREGVSDTQYF. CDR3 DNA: TGTGCCAGCAGTGAATGGATCAGGGAGGGAGTTTCGGATACGCAGTATTTT.

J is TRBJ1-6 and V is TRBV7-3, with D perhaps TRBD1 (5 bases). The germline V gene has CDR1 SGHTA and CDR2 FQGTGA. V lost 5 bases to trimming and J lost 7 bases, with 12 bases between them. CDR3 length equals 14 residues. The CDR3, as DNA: TGTGCCAGCAGCCCAGGGCAATGGAATTCACCCCTCCACTTT. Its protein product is CASSPGQWNSPLHF.